The 24 T cell receptor beta chains below were found in one sample sequenced in a study of blood T cell repertoires in COVID-19. Libraries were prepared by immunoSEQ multiplex PCR; TCRdb keeps only in-frame clonotypes and omits some of them. The table records about 97,000 clones, approximately 84% of them present only once. Sequenced: peripheral blood. These receptor sequences come from a man aged 40-49 years with active or convalescent COVID-19.

The chain recombines TRBV30 with TRBJ1-2; the match to TRBD1 covers 7 bases. Germline V gene sequence: CDR1 GTSNPN, CDR2 SVGIG (reference sequence). V shed 0 bases and J 2 bases; nucleotides not matched to a gene: 12. This CDR3 is built from 17 residues. The CDR3 protein is CAWSVPPGQGVNYGYTF. CDR3 in DNA: TGTGCCTGGAGTGTACCACCTGGGCAGGGGGTAAACTATGGCTACACCTTC.

V usage is TRBV21-1 and J usage is TRBJ2-6; TRBD1, the table's D call, was not compared with the DNA. TRBV21-1 counts as a pseudogene. The CDR3 sequence is 16 residues long. CDR3 loop: CASSQGAGVGANVLTF. The CDR3 region has the DNA TGTGCCAGCAGCCAAGGGGCAGGGGTTGGGGCCAACGTCCTGACTTTC.

In its sample, this clone was seen a few times. The chain couples TRBV7-9 to TRBJ2-7; D gene unclear. The ends were cut back, 5 bases at V and 7 bases at J, with 12 bases in the middle. Germline loops: CDR1 SEHNR, CDR2 FQNEAQ (reference sequence). The CDR3 sequence is 12 residues long. Here the CDR3 reads CASSLDKTEQYF. DNA for the CDR3: TGTGCCAGCAGCCTCGACAAAACTGAGCAGTACTTC. Combining the CDR3 with reference TRBV7-9 and TRBJ2-7 gives the whole variable domain DTGVSQNPRHKITKRGQNVTFRCDPISEHNRLYWYRQTLGQGPEFLTYFQNEAQLEKSRLLSDRFSAERPKGSFSTLEIQRTEQGDSAMYLCASSLDKTEQYFGPGTRLTVT.

The chain recombines TRBV4-1 with TRBJ1-2, with D hard to call. This CDR3 spans 18 amino acids. The V end was cut by 1 base, the J end by 2 bases, with 20 bases between. Per the germline V gene, CDR1 is MGHRA and CDR2 is YSYEKL. DNA of the CDR3: TGCGCCAGCAGCCAAGGATCTGCCTCGGGGTTTGAGAACTATGGCTACACCTTC. It yields the protein CASSQGSASGFENYGYTF.

V and J are TRBV5-1 and TRBJ2-7; the D gene is possibly TRBD1 (6 bases). The germline V gene encodes CDR1 SGHRS and CDR2 YFSETQ. The CDR3 has 12 amino acids. Trimming took off 4 bases at V and 2 bases at J, with 7 bases between the two ends. The CDR3 nucleotides read TGCGCCAGCAGCCGGGACACCTACGAGCAGTACTTC. This encodes CASSRDTYEQYF.

J is TRBJ1-5 and V is TRBV12-3 or TRBV12-4; D not certain. V was shortened by 7 bases and J by 6 bases, with 13 bases between the two germline ends. This CDR3 is built from 13 residues. CDR3 coding DNA: TGTGCCAGCACCCCTGGGAGTGCTCAGCCCCAGCATTTT. Translation: CASTPGSAQPQHF.

This chain links TRBV6-5 with TRBJ1-2; no firm D call. Deletions cut 8 bases from V and 2 bases from J, with 15 bases between. Per the germline V gene, CDR1 is MNHEY and CDR2 is SVGAGI. This CDR3 is 14 amino acids long. The CDR3 loop reads CASVGTARNYGYTF. In DNA, the CDR3 is TGTGCCAGCGTCGGAACAGCCCGAAACTATGGCTACACCTTC.

The chain links TRBV6-4 to TRBJ2-2, with 7 bases that match TRBD1. The V segment lost 5 bases and the J segment 0 bases; nucleotides outside the gene matches: 6. Germline CDR1 MRHNA, CDR2 SNTAGT. CDR3 length equals 16 residues. CDR3: CASSSTGTANTGELFF. CDR3 DNA sequence: TGTGCCAGCAGTTCAACCGGGACAGCGAACACCGGGGAGCTGTTTTTT.

In DNA, the CDR3 is TGTGCCAGCACCATAACCGGGGGGGGGTACAATGAGCAGTTCTTC. The encoded protein is CASTITGGGYNEQFF. V is TRBV6-5 and J is TRBJ2-1; 8 bases line up with TRBD2. CDR1 and CDR2 from the germline V gene are MNHEY and SVGAGI. The CDR3 runs to 15 residues. J was trimmed by 4 bases and V by 7 bases; bases with no gene match: 9.

CDR3 in amino acids: CASSLEGAKVRETQYF. The CDR3 DNA is TGTGCCAGCAGCTTGGAAGGGGCGAAGGTCAGAGAGACCCAGTACTTC. V and J are TRBV5-8 and TRBJ2-5; TRBD1 might be the D (5 bases). This CDR3 has 16 residues. Germline values: CDR1 SGHTS, CDR2 YDEGEE. V was trimmed by 0 bases and J by 4 bases, leaving 16 bases between them.

As DNA, the CDR3 is TGTGCCAGCAGTTTAATGTTACCACAGGGGTCCTATGGCTACACCTTC. Protein sequence: CASSLMLPQGSYGYTF. The genes are TRBV28 and TRBJ1-2; the match to TRBD1 covers 7 bases. The CDR3 runs 16 residues. Germline CDR1 MDHEN, CDR2 SYDVKM. V lost 2 bases to trimming and J lost 4 bases; unmatched junction nucleotides: 10.

This clone appeared once. V and J are TRBV18 and TRBJ1-2; no reliable D call. V was clipped by 5 bases and J by 3 bases, with 10 bases between them. Looked up from germline, CDR1 is KGHSH and CDR2 is LQKENI. This CDR3 is built from 13 residues. The CDR3 bases are TGTGCCAGCTCAGGGTCCCAGGACTATGGCTACACCTTC. Protein sequence: CASSGSQDYGYTF.

V and J are TRBV9 and TRBJ2-2; TRBD1 might be the D (6 bases). CDR3 size: 14 residues. The ends were cut back, 0 bases at V and 5 bases at J, with 8 bases in the middle. Germline CDR1 is SGDLS and CDR2 is YYNGEE. DNA for the CDR3: TGTGCCAGCAGCGTAGAAACAGGGACCGGGGAGCTGTTTTTT. Encoded protein: CASSVETGTGELFF.

This clone was detected a few times. The chain uses TRBV7-2 and TRBJ2-7; a weak D match, TRBD2 (5 bases). This CDR3 is 13 amino acids long. CDR1 is SGHTA, CDR2 FQGNSA, per germline. Trimming pared 2 bases from V and 9 bases from J, leaving 14 bases between. The CDR3 DNA sequence: TGTGCCAGCAGCTTAAACCCCGGAGGCTGGCAGTACTTC. This sequence encodes CASSLNPGGWQYF.

V is TRBV30 and J is TRBJ2-1; 11 bases agree with TRBD2. This CDR3 region has 15 residues. CDR1 and CDR2 (germline): GTSNPN, SVGIG (reference sequence). After removal of 5 bases from V and 5 bases from J, the junction contained 8 bases not matched to a gene. CDR3 coding DNA: TGTGCCTGGGAGCCGGGACTAGCGGTCGACAATGAGCAGTTCTTC. Its translation: CAWEPGLAVDNEQFF.

This chain uses TRBV7-9 with TRBJ2-1; 13 bases line up with TRBD2. After removal of 1 base from V and 0 bases from J, the junction contained 6 bases not matched to a gene. Germline CDR1 reads SEHNR; CDR2 reads FQNEAQ (reference sequence). The CDR3 extends over 19 amino acids. CDR3 in amino acids: CASSLGLAGGRYSYNEQFF. CDR3 DNA: TGTGCCAGCAGCTTAGGACTAGCGGGGGGCCGATACTCCTACAATGAGCAGTTCTTC.

The gene calls are TRBV19 and TRBJ1-3; tentatively, D is TRBD1 (6 bases). Trimming cost V 6 bases and J 1 base, with 10 bases left between them. The CDR3 extends over 14 amino acids. Germline CDR1 reads LNHDA; CDR2 reads SQIVND (reference sequence). The CDR3 coding sequence is TGTGCCAGTAGCGACCAGGGGTCTGGAAACACCATATATTTT. It specifies CASSDQGSGNTIYF.

There are a few counts of this clone. The V and J genes are TRBV6-5 and TRBJ1-5, with D uncertain. The CDR3 contains 15 residues. Germline V CDR1 and CDR2: MNHEY, SVGAGI. The ends were cut back, 5 bases at V and 0 bases at J, with 11 bases in the middle. The CDR3 is CASSPQNLSNQPQHF. CDR3 DNA sequence: TGTGCCAGCAGTCCCCAGAATCTTAGCAATCAGCCCCAGCATTTT.

V gene TRBV5-1 combines with J gene TRBJ2-6, with D unclear. This CDR3 has 17 amino acids. V lost 1 base to trimming and J lost 0 bases, with 11 bases between them. CDR1 SGHRS and CDR2 YFSETQ come from the germline V gene. The CDR3 region has the DNA TGCGCCAGCAGCTTGATTGCGGATGGCTCTGGGGCCAACGTCCTGACTTTC. Its protein product is CASSLIADGSGANVLTF.

The rearrangement links TRBV5-5 to TRBJ2-4; TRBD1 aligns across 10 bases. CDR1 is SGHKS and CDR2 is YYEKEE in the germline V gene (reference sequence). With V trimmed by 2 bases and J by 6 bases, 5 bases remained unmatched. The CDR3 covers 15 residues. As DNA, the CDR3 is TGTGCCAGCAGCTTTGACAGGGGGCTTGGAAACATTCAGTACTTC. Translated, it gives CASSFDRGLGNIQYF.

V usage is TRBV3-1 (or the pseudogene TRBV3-2) and J usage is TRBJ1-3; 7 nucleotides line up with TRBD1. Germline CDR1 reads LGHDT; CDR2 reads YNNKEL (reference sequence). The CDR3 loop spans 14 amino acids. Trimming took 5 bases from V and 3 from J; bases not matched to a gene: 4. The CDR3: CASSGGGFGNTIYF. CDR3 sequence (DNA): TGTGCCAGCAGCGGAGGGGGCTTTGGAAACACCATATATTTT.

J is TRBJ1-2 and V is TRBV6-2 or TRBV6-3; 8 positions match TRBD1. Germline loops: CDR1 MNHEY, CDR2 SVGEGT. Unmatched junction bases numbered 10, after V lost 5 bases and J lost 2 bases. This CDR3 is 16 amino acids long. The CDR3 spells CASSRRTGQGNYGYTF. The CDR3 DNA sequence: TGTGCCAGCAGTAGGCGCACCGGACAGGGCAACTATGGCTACACCTTC.

The V gene is TRBV19, the J gene TRBJ1-2, with D uncertain. The CDR3 has 13 amino acids. CDR1 is LNHDA and CDR2 is SQIVND in the germline V gene (reference sequence). V lost 9 bases to trimming and J lost 2 bases, with 13 bases between them. DNA of the CDR3: TGTGCCAGCCGCTACGAGACAAACTATGGCTACACCTTC. Amino acids: CASRYETNYGYTF.

The chain carries TRBV2 and TRBJ2-5; D is undetermined. Between the trimmed V and J ends, which lost 2 bases and 4 bases, there was a span of 8 bases. The CDR3 has 13 residues. Germline CDR1 is SNHLY and CDR2 is FYNNEI. The CDR3 bases are TGTGCCAGCAGTGAATCTAGGTCAGAGACCCAGTACTTC. Translating gives CASSESRSETQYF.